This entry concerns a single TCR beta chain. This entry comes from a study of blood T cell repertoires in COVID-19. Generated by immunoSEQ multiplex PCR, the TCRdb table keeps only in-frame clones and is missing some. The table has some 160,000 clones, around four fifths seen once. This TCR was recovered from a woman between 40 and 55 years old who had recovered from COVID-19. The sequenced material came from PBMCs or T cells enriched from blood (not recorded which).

The CDR3 here is CASRETGRFNSPLHF. The CDR3 DNA sequence: TGTGCCAGCAGAGAGACAGGGCGCTTCAATTCACCCCTCCACTTT. This rearrangement joins TRBV2 to TRBJ1-6; TRBD1 agrees at 7 bases. The CDR3 runs to 15 residues. In germline, CDR1 is SNHLY, CDR2 FYNNEI. The V and J ends lost 6 bases and 7 bases, in that order; junction bases with no gene match: 9.